This T cell receptor (beta chain) was recovered during a study of neurological immune-mediated disorders. Findings and limits, study-wide: HTLV-1-associated myelopathy had the most TCR clonal expansion, whereas multiple sclerosis had the least (lower than in healthy controls). Expanded clones shared no identical CDR3 amino acid sequences across subjects, which suggested private TCR-beta repertoires in all groups. The phylogenetic placement of 18 of 34 multiple sclerosis patients' repertoires in one related-CDR3 cluster constitutes a possible signature.

Worth noting for this clonotype: Its specificity is unknown.

Synthesis of cDNA was accomplished via 5'RACE employing 10-nucleotide random UMIs. TCRdb re-derived calls from the 5' RACE reads in MiXCR, one entry per CDR3 protein. Counted here are some 46,000 distinct CDR3 sequences, 4.5% occurring once; the ten biggest clones make up around 5.7%. This clonotype originated in an older woman with multiple sclerosis. The sample was PBMCs.

The CDR3 DNA sequence: TGTGCCAGCAGCGTAAAGGTAGCAGATTACAATGAGCAGTTCTTC. Translated, it gives CASSVKVADYNEQFF. The chain is built from TRBV9 and TRBJ2-1; D uncertain. Germline V gene data show CDR1 as SGDLS and CDR2 as YYNGEE. V was cut by 1 base and J by 4 bases, with 12 bases left in between. The CDR3 totals 15 residues.